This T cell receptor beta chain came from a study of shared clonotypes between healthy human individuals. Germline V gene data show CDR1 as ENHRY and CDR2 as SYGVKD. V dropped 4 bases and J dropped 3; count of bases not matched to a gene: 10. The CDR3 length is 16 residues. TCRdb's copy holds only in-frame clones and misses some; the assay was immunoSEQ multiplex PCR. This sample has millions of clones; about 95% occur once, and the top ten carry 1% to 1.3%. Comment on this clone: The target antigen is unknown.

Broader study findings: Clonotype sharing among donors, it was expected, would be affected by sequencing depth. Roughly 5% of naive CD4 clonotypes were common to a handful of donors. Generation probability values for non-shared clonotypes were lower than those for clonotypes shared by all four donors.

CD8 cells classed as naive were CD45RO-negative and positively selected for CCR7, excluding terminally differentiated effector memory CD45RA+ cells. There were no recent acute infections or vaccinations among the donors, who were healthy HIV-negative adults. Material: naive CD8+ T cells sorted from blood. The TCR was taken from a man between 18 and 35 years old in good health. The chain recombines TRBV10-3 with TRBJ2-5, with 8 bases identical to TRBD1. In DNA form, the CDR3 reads TGTGCCATCAGTGCCTTGGATTCGACAGGGGAAGAGACCCAGTACTTC. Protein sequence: CAISALDSTGEETQYF.